The T cell receptor beta chain described here comes from a study of response to subunit inactivated influenza vaccine. TCRdb processed the RT-PCR reads anew with MiXCR; each CDR3 protein has one entry. The table has roughly 500,000 distinct CDR3 sequences, 16% seen once. The ends lost 1 base at V and 10 bases at J; junction bases unmatched: 7. CDR1 is LGHDT and CDR2 is YNNKEL in the germline V gene (reference sequence). This CDR3 is 15 amino acids long. The material was CD4+ T cells sorted from PBMCs, obtained less than 25 months after vaccination. This TCR came from a man between 50 and 70 years old who received an inactivated influenza vaccine. The rearrangement joins TRBV3-1 to TRBJ1-6; 7 bases are a match to TRBD1. The chain's CDR3 is CASSQGTGVRSPLHF. DNA of the CDR3: TGTGCCAGCAGCCAAGGTACAGGGGTAAGATCACCCCTCCACTTT.